This T cell receptor beta chain was recorded in a study of beta chain features in type 1 diabetes. The CDR3 is 14 amino acids. The ends were cut back, 2 bases at V and 2 bases at J, with 10 bases in the middle. Germline CDR1 is SGDLS and CDR2 is YYNGEE. The investigators reverse transcribed all of the isolated RNA, so they sequenced expressed TCRB transcripts. Naive, central memory and regulatory T cell samples averaged around 4 million immunoSEQ reads each. Only in-frame clones appear in the TCRdb table, and some are missing; sequencing was by immunoSEQ multiplex PCR. The data show a few hundred thousand clones, approximately 11% seen once. In total, each donor contributed a single heparinised blood draw that averaged around 0.12 L. Cell sorting via CD45RO/CCR7/CD25/CD127/CD95/CD27 was performed to obtain CD4+ naive, central memory, regulatory and stem cell-like memory cells. Purity of each sorted population was above 95%.

About this clone itself: Antigen specificity is unknown.

Study-wide results and caveats: In all four CD4+ subsets, TCRB CDR3 length was significantly, moderately reduced in type 1 diabetes.

The chain combines TRBV9 with TRBJ2-5; a weak D match, TRBD2 (5 bases). The sequencing input was naive CD4+ T cells from blood. This clonotype was obtained from a man younger than 40 with type 1 diabetes. CDR3 loop: CASSVLAGQETQYF. The CDR3 nucleotides are TGTGCCAGCAGCGTGCTAGCTGGGCAAGAGACCCAGTACTTC.